What follows are 29 T cell receptor beta chains derived from one specimen sequenced in a study of blood T cell repertoires in COVID-19. The method was immunoSEQ multiplex PCR; TCRdb's version includes in-frame clones alone and lacks a portion of them. The sample records roughly 160,000 clones, roughly 88% being singletons. Sequenced input: peripheral blood. These receptors all come from a man between 18 and 35 years old with acute or convalescent COVID-19.

The chain has TRBV7-8 and TRBJ1-6; 8 positions match TRBD1. The CDR3 sequence is 14 residues long. The J segment lost 8 bases and the V segment lost 4 bases, leaving 4 bases of the junction unmatched. Germline CDR1 reads SGHVS; CDR2 reads FQNEAQ. CDR3 in amino acids: CASSSDRAHSPLHF. As DNA, the CDR3 is TGTGCCAGCAGCTCGGACAGGGCCCATTCACCCCTCCACTTT.

This clone was seen a few times. The chain has TRBV28 and TRBJ1-2; TRBD1 is a possible D gene (6 bases). Germline CDR1 and CDR2: MDHEN and SYDVKM. V lost 6 bases to trimming and J lost 0 bases, with 20 bases between them. The CDR3 has 17 residues. CDR3 sequence: CASSRTNRGWTNYGYTF. CDR3 nucleotides: TGTGCCAGCAGCCGAACTAATAGGGGGTGGACTAACTATGGCTACACCTTC.

This chain links TRBV3-1 (or the pseudogene TRBV3-2) with TRBJ2-7; 9 bases match TRBD2. J was trimmed by 2 bases and V by 4 bases; bases with no gene match: 15. The V gene's germline CDR1 is LGHDT and CDR2 YNNKEL (reference sequence). This CDR3 is 18 amino acids long. CDR3 sequence (DNA): TGTGCCAGCAGCCCGGGACTAGCTGAGTTTAGACGGACCTACGAGCAGTACTTC. Protein sequence: CASSPGLAEFRRTYEQYF.

The chain is built from TRBV4-1 and TRBJ1-2, with D possibly matching TRBD1 (5 bases). The V gene's germline CDR1 is MGHRA and CDR2 YSYEKL. The CDR3 has 14 residues. Deletions cut 0 bases from V and 5 bases from J, with 10 bases between. The DNA for the CDR3 is TGCGCCAGCAGCCAAGAGGTAGGGGAATATGGCTACACCTTC. Its translation is CASSQEVGEYGYTF.

This chain connects TRBV7-8 to TRBJ2-1, with TRBD1 identical over 7 bases. Germline CDR1 and CDR2: SGHVS and FQNEAQ. V lost 4 bases and J lost 8; bases outside the gene matches: 11. This CDR3 comprises 15 residues. Here the CDR3 DNA reads TGTGCCAGCAGCTCTACCTCCTACAGGGGCTATGAGCAGTTCTTC. Residues: CASSSTSYRGYEQFF.

This chain's CDR3 is CASSGRAQPGETQYF. For the CDR3, the DNA is TGTGCCAGCTCAGGGCGGGCGCAACCTGGGGAGACCCAGTACTTC. This chain links TRBV18 with TRBJ2-5, with a possible D match to TRBD2 (5 bases). The CDR3 runs 15 residues. The V and J ends lost 5 bases and 5 bases respectively, with 18 bases between them. Germline V gene data show CDR1 as KGHSH and CDR2 as LQKENI.

With regard to this clone: This sample includes further DNA sequences coding for the same CDR3. J is TRBJ1-2 and V is TRBV3-1 (or the pseudogene TRBV3-2); 7 bases line up with TRBD1. CDR1 is LGHDT and CDR2 is YNNKEL in the germline V gene (reference sequence). Losses at the gene ends were 2 bases for V and 1 base for J; bases not matched to a gene: 4. The CDR3 runs to 15 residues. The CDR3 nucleotides read TGTGCCAGCAGCCAACCAGGACAGGATAACTATGGCTACACCTTC. As protein: CASSQPGQDNYGYTF.

This chain joins TRBV5-1 and TRBJ1-5, with a weak D call TRBD1 (6 bases). Between the trimmed V and J ends, which lost 3 bases and 7 bases, there was a span of 11 bases. The germline CDR1 and CDR2 sequences are SGHRS and YFSETQ. The CDR3 extends over 13 amino acids. In nucleotides, the CDR3 is TGCGCCAGCAGCTCGACACAGGGCCAGCCCCAGCATTTT. It translates to CASSSTQGQPQHF.

The chain combines TRBV27 with TRBJ1-5; TRBD1 agrees at 7 bases. The CDR3 totals 15 residues. Germline trimming cut 2 bases from V and 3 bases from J; bases unmatched to any gene: 4. Germline CDR1 is MNHEY and CDR2 is SMNVEV (reference sequence). The CDR3 sequence is CASSLGQGVNQPQHF. Here the CDR3 DNA reads TGTGCCAGCAGTTTAGGCCAGGGGGTCAATCAGCCCCAGCATTTT.

Points on this clone: Mismatch with germline at one junction end may stem from a read error. The chain links TRBV12-5 to TRBJ1-1, with D possibly being TRBD1 (5 bases). Germline-derived CDR1 and CDR2 are LGHNT and FRNRAP. This CDR3 spans 9 amino acids. In DNA form, the CDR3 reads TGTGCTAGTGGTTCTCGCAGGGCTTTT. It encodes CASGSRRAF.

The genes are TRBV10-2 and TRBJ1-1, with D possibly TRBD1 on 6 matching bases. Trimming removed 5 bases at V and 0 bases at J, with 13 bases between. The CDR3 consists of 15 residues. Germline values: CDR1 WSHSY, CDR2 SAAADI. This chain's CDR3 is CASSIPQGMNTEAFF. In nucleotides, the CDR3 is TGCGCCAGCAGTATTCCACAGGGAATGAACACTGAAGCTTTCTTT.

The chain couples TRBV24-1 to TRBJ1-1; the D is unclear. The V and J ends lost 4 bases and 0 bases respectively, with 5 bases between them. Germline values: CDR1 KGHDR, CDR2 SFDVKD. The CDR3 is made up of 13 amino acids. CDR3 DNA sequence: TGTGCCACCAGTGACTCCTTGAACACTGAAGCTTTCTTT. Amino acid sequence: CATSDSLNTEAFF.

The J gene is TRBJ1-3, the V gene TRBV5-6; 8 nucleotides agree with TRBD1. The CDR3 has 17 residues. Unmatched junction bases numbered 13, after V lost 5 bases and J lost 3 bases. The germline gives CDR1 SGHDT, CDR2 YYEEEE. The CDR3: CASRFRDRPEGGNTIYF. Here the CDR3 DNA reads TGTGCCAGCAGATTCCGGGACAGGCCGGAGGGTGGAAACACCATATATTTT.

The rearrangement joins TRBV5-4 to TRBJ1-2; unclear D gene. CDR3 size: 12 residues. The germline V gene encodes CDR1 SGHNT and CDR2 YYREEE (reference sequence). V lost 1 base, J lost 3 bases, and 4 bases lay in between. CDR3 residues: CASSLRDYGYTF. For the CDR3, the DNA is TGTGCCAGCAGCTTGCGTGACTATGGCTACACCTTC. The full variable domain, in which reference TRBV5-4 and TRBJ1-2 provide the parts outside the CDR3, is ETGVTQSPTHLIKTRGQQVTLRCSSQSGHNTVSWYQQALGQGPQFIFQYYREEENGRGNFPPRFSGLQFPNYSSELNVNALELDDSALYLCASSLRDYGYTFGSGTRLTVV.

This rearrangement joins TRBV13 to TRBJ2-1; D gene unclear. Germline V gives CDR1 PRHDT, CDR2 FYEKMQ (reference sequence). This CDR3 is built from 13 residues. V dropped 3 bases and J dropped 4 bases, with 7 bases sitting between them. The CDR3 protein is CASSFGRYNEQFF. CDR3 nucleotides: TGTGCCAGCAGCTTTGGCAGATACAATGAGCAGTTCTTC.

The rearrangement joins TRBV30 to TRBJ1-4; D unclear. The V end was cut by 8 bases, the J end by 5 bases, with 15 bases between. Germline assignment: CDR1 GTSNPN and CDR2 SVGIG (reference sequence). The CDR3 has 13 residues. This CDR3 is CAGMGQPNEKLFF. CDR3 DNA sequence: TGTGCCGGAATGGGCCAACCGAATGAAAAACTGTTTTTT.

The chain is built from TRBV5-1 and TRBJ1-1; D gene unclear. Deletions cut 0 bases from V and 5 bases from J, with 8 bases between. CDR1 and CDR2 from the germline V gene are SGHRS and YFSETQ. The CDR3 sequence is 13 residues long. The CDR3 loop is CASSLAGTTEAFF. Written as DNA, the CDR3 is TGCGCCAGCAGCTTGGCAGGAACTACTGAAGCTTTCTTT. Combining the CDR3 with reference TRBV5-1 and TRBJ1-1 gives the whole variable domain KAGVTQTPRYLIKTRGQQVTLSCSPISGHRSVSWYQQTPGQGLQFLFEYFSETQRNKGNFPGRFSGRQFSNSRSEMNVSTLELGDSALYLCASSLAGTTEAFFGQGTRLTVV.

The chain uses TRBV27 and TRBJ2-7; 9 positions match TRBD1. This CDR3 is 14 amino acids long. V lost 6 bases to trimming and J lost 6 bases; unmatched junction nucleotides: 9. Germline assignment: CDR1 MNHEY and CDR2 SMNVEV (reference sequence). The CDR3 sequence: CASSRSGTGSEQYF. CDR3 nucleotide sequence: TGTGCCAGCAGCCGATCCGGGACAGGGAGCGAGCAGTACTTC.

The chain employs TRBV14 and TRBJ2-3; D remains unclear. Germline assignment: CDR1 SGHDN and CDR2 FVKESK. The CDR3 length is 14 residues. Trimming took off 4 bases at V and 6 bases at J, with 14 bases between the two ends. The CDR3 is CASSPGFSVDTQYF. DNA of the CDR3: TGTGCCAGCAGCCCAGGCTTCTCGGTGGATACGCAGTATTTT.

The rearrangement links TRBV7-9 to TRBJ2-7; D uncertain. The CDR3 sequence is 14 residues long. Germline CDR1 SEHNR, CDR2 FQNEAQ (reference sequence). Trimming removed 2 bases at V and 4 bases at J, with 12 bases between. The CDR3 loop is CASSLPSEQYEQYF. The DNA of the CDR3 is TGTGCCAGCAGCTTACCTTCGGAACAGTACGAGCAGTACTTC.

The chain couples TRBV7-9 to TRBJ1-6, with 9 bases that match TRBD1. V lost 5 bases and J lost 9; bases outside the gene matches: 2. Germline CDR1 and CDR2: SEHNR and FQNEAQ (reference sequence). The CDR3 contains 13 residues. This chain's CDR3 is CASSPDRGSPLHF. Here the CDR3 DNA reads TGTGCCAGCAGCCCGGACAGGGGTTCACCCCTCCACTTT.

This clone came up a few times. The rearrangement joins TRBV28 to TRBJ1-2; the D is unclear. Deletions cut 2 bases from V and 4 bases from J, with 14 bases between. The CDR3 length is 15 residues. CDR1 is MDHEN and CDR2 is SYDVKM in the germline V gene. CDR3 DNA sequence: TGTGCCAGCAGTTTAGGAGGCAGGAGTTTCTATGGCTACACCTTC. Its protein product is CASSLGGRSFYGYTF.

The V call is TRBV11-3, the J call TRBJ2-1, with 9 bases lining up with TRBD1. CDR3 length: 15 residues. The germline V gene has CDR1 SGHNT and CDR2 YENEEA. Trimming took 4 bases from V and 3 from J; bases not matched to a gene: 4. CDR3 loop: CASSSSGQGYNEQFF. Written as DNA, the CDR3 is TGTGCCAGCAGCTCATCGGGACAGGGCTACAATGAGCAGTTCTTC. Combining the CDR3 with reference TRBV11-3 and TRBJ2-1 gives the whole variable domain EAGVVQSPRYKIIEKKQPVAFWCNPISGHNTLYWYLQNLGQGPELLIRYENEEAVDDSQLPKDRFSAERLKGVDSTLKIQPAELGDSAVYLCASSSSGQGYNEQFFGPGTRLTVL.

The chain uses TRBV9 and TRBJ1-2; maybe TRBD1 (6 bases). V was pared by 4 bases and J by 3 bases, with 19 bases between. The CDR3 has 16 residues. Germline assignment: CDR1 SGDLS and CDR2 YYNGEE. Here the CDR3 reads CASSPSGGGSYYGYTF. CDR3 DNA: TGTGCCAGCAGCCCCTCCGGGGGGGGCAGTTACTATGGCTACACCTTC. Supplemented by reference TRBV9 and TRBJ1-2, the full variable domain reads DSGVTQTPKHLITATGQRVTLRCSPRSGDLSVYWYQQSLDQGLQFLIQYYNGEERAKGNILERFSAQQFPDLHSELNLSSLELGDSALYFCASSPSGGGSYYGYTFGSGTRLTVV.

The V and J genes are TRBV10-1 and TRBJ1-5; D uncertain. V was trimmed by 3 bases and J by 4 bases, leaving 13 bases between them. Germline CDR1 reads WNHNN; CDR2 reads SYGVQD (reference sequence). CDR3 size: 15 residues. CDR3 sequence: CASSDPGCTNQPQHF. The CDR3 region has the DNA TGCGCCAGCAGTGACCCGGGATGCACTAATCAGCCCCAGCATTTT.

The chain combines TRBV2 with TRBJ2-7, with 15 bases lining up with TRBD2. J was trimmed by 0 bases and V by 5 bases; bases with no gene match: 2. Germline assignment: CDR1 SNHLY and CDR2 FYNNEI. The CDR3 is made up of 16 amino acids. CDR3 loop: CASSTGLAGGSYEQYF. CDR3 DNA: TGTGCCAGCAGTACGGGACTAGCGGGAGGCTCCTACGAGCAGTACTTC.

This rearrangement joins TRBV4-1 to TRBJ1-4; no clear D. CDR3 size: 15 residues. CDR1 and CDR2 from the germline V gene are MGHRA and YSYEKL. Trimming removed 6 bases at V and 0 bases at J, with 11 bases between. This CDR3 reads CASRLTPATNEKLFF. The DNA for the CDR3 is TGCGCCAGCAGACTTACTCCCGCAACTAATGAAAAACTGTTTTTT.

This chain connects TRBV24-1 to TRBJ2-1, with 11 bases that match TRBD2. Unmatched junction bases numbered 30, after V lost 9 bases and J lost 0 bases. Looked up from germline, CDR1 is KGHDR and CDR2 is SFDVKD. The CDR3 is 24 residues long. As DNA, the CDR3 is TGTGCCACCGAGGATTCGGGTGCTAAGACGACTAGCGGGAATTTAAGGGGCTCCTACAATGAGCAGTTCTTC. Residues: CATEDSGAKTTSGNLRGSYNEQFF.

As to this clone: The sample has other DNA sequences that encode this CDR3 too. The chain carries TRBV18 and TRBJ2-7, with 9 bases fitting TRBD1. The CDR3 is 14 residues long. Germline CDR1 and CDR2: KGHSH and LQKENI. V lost 3 bases, J lost 0 bases, and 0 bases stayed unmatched. The CDR3 here is CASSPDRGSYEQYF. The CDR3 DNA reads TGTGCCAGCTCACCGGACAGGGGCTCCTACGAGCAGTACTTC.